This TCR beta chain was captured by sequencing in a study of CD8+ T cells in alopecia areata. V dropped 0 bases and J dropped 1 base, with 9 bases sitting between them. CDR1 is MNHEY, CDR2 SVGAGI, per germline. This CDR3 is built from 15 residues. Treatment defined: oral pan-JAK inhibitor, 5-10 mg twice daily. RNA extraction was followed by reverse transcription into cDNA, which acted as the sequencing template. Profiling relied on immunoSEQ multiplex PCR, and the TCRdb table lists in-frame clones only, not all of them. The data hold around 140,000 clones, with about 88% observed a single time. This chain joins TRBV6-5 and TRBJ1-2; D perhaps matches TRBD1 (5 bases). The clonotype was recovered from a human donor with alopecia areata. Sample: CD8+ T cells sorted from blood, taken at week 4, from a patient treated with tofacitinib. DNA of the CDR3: TGTGCCAGCAGTTACTCAGGGGAATTTAACTATGGCTACACCTTC. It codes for CASSYSGEFNYGYTF.